This T cell receptor beta chain was profiled in a study of shared clonotypes between healthy human individuals. Study information: CD4 naive cells filled three plates per donor, CD4 memory three, CD8 naive two and CD8 memory one. Overall study results and limits: Sorted-subset sequencing, rarefaction showed, was incomplete despite large depth.

The assay was carried out at the deep level. Sequencing used immunoSEQ multiplex PCR; TCRdb keeps in-frame clones, though not all of them. Of approximately 1,500,000 clones listed, around 98% are singletons. The CDR3 length is 15 residues. Trimming removed 4 bases from V and 0 bases from J, with 14 bases in between. The V gene's germline CDR1 is SGHRS and CDR2 YFSETQ. This clone was counted once. Its antigen is unknown. The genes are TRBV5-1 and TRBJ2-7; no reliable D call. The clonotype was recovered from a man younger than 40 in good health. The source material was naive CD4+ T cells sorted from blood. Subset in this sample: CD45RA+ positively selected. The CDR3 region has the DNA TGCGCCAGCAGCCGAGTCGGCGTGAGCTCCTACGAGCAGTACTTC. It yields the protein CASSRVGVSSYEQYF.